A single sample gave rise to the 5 T cell receptor beta chains below, sequenced in a study of T cells in Graves' hyperthyroidism and ophthalmopathy. Regions amplified from RNA transcripts were the TCR beta CDR3 regions. The TCR CDR3 was amplified in a first-round RT-PCR using the HTBI primer set. TCRdb recomputed calls from the multiplex PCR reads with MiXCR, one row per CDR3 protein. The repertoire holds hundreds of thousands of distinct CDR3 sequences, under 20% seen once, with around 17% in the top ten. The sequenced sample was blood. Every receptor here comes from a woman aged 18-29 years with Graves' ophthalmopathy.

Comment on this clonotype: An end of the junction differs from the germline gene, which may be a read error. The chain is built from TRBV20-1 and TRBJ1-6; D not resolved. This CDR3 contains 15 residues. CDR1 DFQATT and CDR2 SNEGSKA come from the germline V gene (reference sequence). The CDR3 nucleotides are TGCAGTGCGAGAGCCCAGAGCTCCTATAATTCACCCCTCCACTTT. Encoded protein: CSARAQSSYNSPLHF.

A few counts support this clonotype. The chain recombines TRBV4-1 with TRBJ2-7, with D possibly TRBD1 on 5 matching bases. Trimming cost V 1 base and J 2 bases, with 12 bases left between them. Germline CDR1 is MGHRA and CDR2 is YSYEKL. The length of the CDR3 is 15 residues. Here the CDR3 reads CASSQGDSRTYEQYF. Written as DNA, the CDR3 is TGCGCCAGCAGCCAAGGAGACAGCCGAACCTACGAGCAGTACTTC.

V is TRBV28 and J is TRBJ1-2; no clear D gene. Germline CDR1 is MDHEN and CDR2 is SYDVKM. The CDR3 extends over 12 amino acids. Trimming pared 6 bases from V and 8 bases from J, leaving 13 bases between. CDR3 bases: TGTGCCAGCAGCGGATTAGCGGGGGGCTACACCTTC. Translating gives CASSGLAGGYTF.

This clonotype was recorded many times. The J gene is TRBJ1-3, the V gene TRBV20-1; D may be TRBD1 (5 bases). The germline V gene encodes CDR1 DFQATT and CDR2 SNEGSKA (reference sequence). Trimming took 3 bases from V and 0 from J, leaving 9 bases between them. CDR3 length: 14 residues. For the CDR3, the DNA is TGCAGTGCTAGCCCGGACAACTCTGGAAACACCATATATTTT. Encoded protein: CSASPDNSGNTIYF.

This clonotype was detected only a few times. This chain connects TRBV12-3 or TRBV12-4 to TRBJ1-3; the D gene is possibly TRBD1 (5 bases). The CDR3 is 16 amino acids. Trimming took off 3 bases at V and 0 bases at J, with 12 bases between the two ends. CDR3 sequence reads: CASSLILGLSGNTIYF. In DNA form, the CDR3 reads TGTGCCAGCAGTTTGATTTTGGGACTCTCTGGAAACACCATATATTTT.